This T cell receptor (beta chain) derives from a study of molecular identifiers for immune sequencing clone quantification. Germline V gene data show CDR1 as MGHRA and CDR2 as YSYEKL. After removal of 2 bases from V and 6 bases from J, the junction contained 10 bases not matched to a gene. The CDR3 contains 18 residues. Previously published methods and listed TCR primers were used for the bulk TCR libraries. One entry per CDR3 protein, called by TCRdb with MiXCR from the PCR reads. The sample shows 12,000 or so distinct CDR3 sequences, 15% to 20% of them seen only once. Study-wide points: Underestimated sizes of highly expanded clones could result from identical TCR molecules that share a barcode. Clones that exceeded 20 RNA copies held over 98% of effector molecules, yet under 1% in naive cells.

Naive CD8 T cells were picked out by sorting for CD8+CD4-CCR7+CD45RA+. This clonotype came up many times. Its cognate antigen is unknown. This chain connects TRBV4-1 to TRBJ2-3; 14 positions match TRBD2. The specimen sequenced was naive CD8+ T cells from blood, with Jurkat cell RNA spiked in. Specified subset: FACS-sorted CD8+CD4-CCR7+CD45RA+ naive T cells. The receptor comes from a human donor in good health. Some libraries in this study had Jurkat cell RNA spiked in. Written as DNA, the CDR3 is TGCGCCAGCAGCCAAACCCCGGGACTAGCGGGAGCGGAGGATACGCAGTATTTT. The encoded protein is CASSQTPGLAGAEDTQYF.